This TCR beta chain appears in the sequencing data of a study of cytomegalovirus exposure and HLA in healthy donors. With 60 Vbeta and 13 Jbeta primers, the PCR was carried out. TCRdb keeps only in-frame clones here, not all; method: immunoSEQ multiplex PCR. This sample carries about 160,000 clones, more than 80% of them seen once, and the ten largest clones take about 1.9%. Germline assignment: CDR1 SGDLS and CDR2 YYNGEE. The CDR3 is 14 residues long. V lost 3 bases, J lost 3 bases, and 3 bases stayed unmatched. The TCR sequence derives from a woman under 30 in good health and CMV-seronegative. Sequencing input: PBMCs. V and J are TRBV9 and TRBJ1-1, with TRBD1 matching 9 bases. In nucleotides, the CDR3 is TGTGCCAGCAGCGCAAGACAGGGGGACACTGAAGCTTTCTTT. Its translation: CASSARQGDTEAFF.